These 17 T cell receptor beta chains were all obtained from the same sample, sequenced in a study of tumor and adjacent non-tumor tissue in lung cancer. A modified ARM-PCR protocol with three rounds of nested PCR amplified TCRbeta. MiXCR, run by TCRdb on the multiplex PCR reads, gives a single entry per CDR3 protein. This table holds 43,000 or so distinct CDR3 sequences, about three fifths found once. RNA was extracted from bulk tissue without any cell sorting. Distant lung tissue was collected more than 3 cm away from the tumor edge. What was sequenced was distant non-tumor lung tissue. These receptors were collected from a man in his forties or fifties with non-small cell lung cancer.

This clonotype has a handful of counts. Germline and junction disagree at one end, which may indicate a read error. The rearrangement joins TRBV29-1 to TRBJ2-2, with 8 nucleotides matching TRBD2. Looked up from germline, CDR1 is SQVTM and CDR2 is ANQGSEA. This CDR3 has 15 residues. The CDR3: CSVDYGGGNSGGLFF. In DNA form, the CDR3 reads TGCAGCGTCGATTATGGGGGAGGGAACAGCGGGGGGCTGTTTTTT.

In the case of this clonotype: Relative to the germline gene, one junction end is altered; a read error may explain this. The rearrangement uses TRBV5-1 and TRBJ2-3; 7 positions agree with TRBD2. The CDR3 is 14 amino acids. Germline-derived CDR1 and CDR2 are SGHRS and YFSETQ. The CDR3 loop reads CASSLATSADRQYF. The CDR3, as DNA: TGCGCCAGCAGCTTGGCCACTAGCGCGGATAGGCAGTATTTT. The entire variable domain, with the rest obtained from reference TRBV5-1 and TRBJ2-3, is as follows: KAGVTQTPRYLIKTRGQQVTLSCSPISGHRSVSWYQQTPGQGLQFLFEYFSETQRNKGNFPGRFSGRQFSNSRSEMNVSTLELGDSALYLCASSLATSADRQYFGPGTRLTVL.

This clonotype is deemed medium-sized. The chain links TRBV6-5 to TRBJ1-6; D possibly corresponds to TRBD1 (6 bases). The CDR3 loop spans 16 amino acids. Trimming removed 2 bases from V and 5 bases from J, with 13 bases in between. The germline V gene encodes CDR1 MNHEY and CDR2 SVGAGI. CDR3 DNA: TGTGCCAGCAGTTACAGGAGGGACACCCATAATTCACCCCTCCACTTT. Its translation: CASSYRRDTHNSPLHF.

Comments on this clonotype: The junction and the germline gene differ at one end; a read error may be behind it. The chain couples TRBV5-4 to TRBJ2-3, with D hard to call. The CDR3 runs to 13 residues. Germline loops: CDR1 SGHNT, CDR2 YYREEE (reference sequence). This CDR3 is CASNVVAADTQYF. The CDR3 bases are TGTGCCAGCAACGTCGTGGCGGCAGATACGCAATATTTT.

This clonotype was seen ten or more times. CDR3 in amino acids: CSARDMSDQPQHF. CDR3 nucleotide sequence: TGCAGTGCTAGAGATATGTCCGATCAGCCCCAGCATTTT. The V gene is TRBV20-1, the J gene TRBJ1-5; D is unclear. Germline V CDR1 and CDR2: DFQATT, SNEGSKA (reference sequence). V was shortened by 0 bases and J by 5 bases, with 8 bases between the two germline ends. The CDR3 has 13 residues.

This clonotype appeared once. Here the CDR3 omits its conserved ending phenylalanine or tryptophan, so a read error is the likely source. V usage is TRBV28 and J usage is TRBJ2-7, with D unresolved. Germline V gives CDR1 MDHEN, CDR2 SYDVKM. This CDR3 has 11 residues. The CDR3 here is CTSSPDYEQYL. The CDR3 region has the DNA TGTACCAGCAGTCCGGACTACGAGCAGTACTTA.

In the case of this clonotype: No conserved phenylalanine or tryptophan is present at the end of the CDR3, so a read error is the likely explanation. The chain combines TRBV29-1 with TRBJ2-1; no clear D gene. Germline lookup yields CDR1 SQVTM and CDR2 ANQGSEA. CDR3 length: 14 amino acids. In nucleotides, the CDR3 is TGCAGCGTTGAACATGGAGTCACCTACAATGGGCAGTTCCTC. Translation gives CSVEHGVTYNGQFL.

This clonotype was detected only once. A read error may produce the germline difference seen at one junction end. The chain has TRBV6-1 and TRBJ2-3; D is unresolved. The V gene's germline CDR1 is MNHNS and CDR2 SASEGT. CDR3 length equals 15 residues. The CDR3 protein is CASSEPTGSTDMQYF. The CDR3 DNA follows: TGTGCCAGCAGTGAACCCACGGGTAGCACAGATATGCAGTATTTT.

Note on this clonotype: A much larger clone sits a single nucleotide away, making a read error possible. The gene calls are TRBV28 and TRBJ1-6; D call uncertain. CDR1 and CDR2 from the germline V gene are MDHEN and SYDVKM. CDR3 size: 14 residues. The CDR3 DNA sequence: TGTGCCAGCACTTTAAGTGCGTGGAATTCATCCCTCCACTTT. Amino acids: CASTLSAWNSSLHF.

On this clonotype itself: One end of the junction varies from germline; a read error may be responsible. This chain joins TRBV12-3 or TRBV12-4 and TRBJ1-2; D remains unclear. The length of the CDR3 is 13 residues. The CDR3 spells CASNLDPEVGYTF. DNA of the CDR3: TGTGCCAGCAATTTAGACCCCGAGGTTGGCTACACCTTC.

A note on this clonotype: This may stem from a read error, because a much larger clone lies one nucleotide away. Since no conserved phenylalanine or tryptophan closes the CDR3, a read error is the likely cause. J is TRBJ1-2 and V is TRBV5-5; D not certain. Trimming took off 0 bases at V and 7 bases at J, with 16 bases between the two ends. In germline, CDR1 is SGHKS, CDR2 YYEKEE (reference sequence). The CDR3 runs 15 residues. CDR3 in DNA: TGTGCCAGCAGCTTGGCCCCCGGGGAATATGGTGGCTACACCGTC. Translated, it gives CASSLAPGEYGGYTV.

Note on this clonotype: Likely a read error: the CDR3 ends without its conserved phenylalanine or tryptophan. This chain connects TRBV12-3 or TRBV12-4 to TRBJ2-5; D is unclear. Trimming took off 2 bases at V and 1 base at J, with 8 bases between the two ends. The CDR3 extends over 14 amino acids. The CDR3 sequence is CASSLPDAQETQYS. The CDR3 nucleotides read TGTGCCAGCAGTTTACCGGACGCCCAAGAGACCCAGTACTCC.

The V and J genes are TRBV4-2 and TRBJ2-7; D ambiguous. V was trimmed by 5 bases and J by 2 bases, leaving 13 bases between them. The CDR3 runs to 14 residues. The germline V gene has CDR1 LGHNA and CDR2 YNFKEQ. CDR3 residues: CASSEVHGPYEQYF. The CDR3 DNA sequence: TGTGCCAGCAGCGAAGTGCATGGCCCCTACGAGCAGTACTTC.

About this clonotype itself: Relative to the germline gene, one junction end is altered; a read error may explain this. This rearrangement joins TRBV6-6 to TRBJ1-5; D is unresolved. The CDR3 is 13 residues long. Germline loops: CDR1 MNHNY, CDR2 SVGAGI (reference sequence). The CDR3 bases are TGTGCCAGCACTTCGATGGTTAATCAGCTCCAGCATTTT. Translating it yields CASTSMVNQLQHF.

The genes are TRBV7-9 and TRBJ2-3; D might be TRBD2 (5 bases). The CDR3 covers 16 residues. The V and J ends lost 5 bases and 2 bases respectively, with 17 bases between them. CDR1 is SEHNR, CDR2 FQNEAQ, per germline (reference sequence). The CDR3 DNA sequence: TGTGCCAGCAGCGTCCAATCCGGGAAAGACACAGATACGCAGTATTTT. It specifies CASSVQSGKDTDTQYF.

Ten or more counts support this clonotype. The chain links TRBV30 to TRBJ1-5; 7 nucleotides align to TRBD1. Germline trimming cut 0 bases from V and 7 bases from J; bases unmatched to any gene: 3. Germline V gene lookup returns CDR1 GTSNPN and CDR2 SVGIG (reference sequence). This CDR3 region has 13 residues. The CDR3 reads CAWSVKGAQPQHF. The CDR3 nucleotides are TGTGCCTGGAGTGTAAAGGGGGCCCAGCCCCAGCATTTT.

The rearrangement uses TRBV28 and TRBJ1-5; no clear D. CDR1 and CDR2 from the germline V gene are MDHEN and SYDVKM. Trimming removed 5 bases from V and 9 bases from J, with 17 bases in between. This CDR3 is 14 amino acids long. The CDR3 protein is CASSPPDWVLPQHF. CDR3 DNA sequence: TGTGCCAGCAGTCCCCCTGATTGGGTCCTGCCCCAGCATTTT.